This is a list of T cell receptor beta chains from one sample in a study of blood T cell repertoires in COVID-19. Sequencing used immunoSEQ multiplex PCR; TCRdb keeps in-frame clones, though not all of them. The repertoire holds around 90,000 clones, 80% seen once, with around a fifth in the top ten. Specimen: peripheral blood. Receptors were obtained from a human donor in a cohort sampled during active COVID-19. CDR3s include the opening cysteine and the closing phenylalanine or tryptophan. The D gene is left open where the match is weak. Clone size appears in some rows only: once, few, many, or a class for an expanded clone.

v_gene	d_gene	abundance	j_gene	CDR3nt	CDR3aa
TRBV6-5	-	-	TRBJ1-2	TGTGCCAGCAGCTACGTCCCAGGCTACTATGGCTACACCTTC	CASSYVPGYYGYTF
TRBV4-2	TRBD1	-	TRBJ1-1	TGTGCCAGCAGCCATTTACGGACAGGGGGGACTGAAGCTTTCTTT	CASSHLRTGGTEAFF
TRBV28	TRBD1	few	TRBJ1-2	TGTGCCAGCATTGAGAGGACAGGGCGTTATGGCTACACCTTC	CASIERTGRYGYTF
TRBV24-1	-	-	TRBJ1-4	TGTGCCACCAGTGACCCTAGGACAGCTAATGAAAAACTGTTTTTT	CATSDPRTANEKLFF
TRBV30	-	-	TRBJ1-4	TGTGCCTGGAGTGTAGCGGGCAGCGAAAAACTGTTTTTT	CAWSVAGSEKLFF
TRBV19	TRBD2	-	TRBJ2-1	TGTGCCAGTAGCCGGACTAGCGGGACTTACAATGAGCAGTTCTTC	CASSRTSGTYNEQFF
TRBV6-5	-	-	TRBJ1-2	TGTGCCACCAGCGGAACGAAACGGGTCTATGGCTACACCTTC	CATSGTKRVYGYTF
TRBV3-1/TRBV3-2	TRBD1	-	TRBJ1-5	TGTGCCAGCAGCCTGGGACAGTATCAGCCCCAGCATTTT	CASSLGQYQPQHF
TRBV6-4	-	-	TRBJ1-3	TGTGCCAGCGGGGGCCTACAAGGGGTGTCCCCTATCTCTGGAAACACCATATATTTT	CASGGLQGVSPISGNTIYF
TRBV6-5	-	once	TRBJ1-5	TGTGCCAGCAGCCAAGGACAGAGAAATCAGCCCCAGCATTTT	CASSQGQRNQPQHF
TRBV5-6	-	-	TRBJ2-7	TGTGCCAGCAGTTCGTTCTCCTACGAGCAGTACTTC	CASSSFSYEQYF
TRBV5-8	-	-	TRBJ2-3	TGTGCCAGCAGCTCAATGAGGGCCACGCAGTATTTT	CASSSMRATQYF
TRBV19	TRBD1	-	TRBJ2-7	TGTGCCAGTAGTATCTCCTCCGGGACAGGGAGGGACGAGCAGTACTTC	CASSISSGTGRDEQYF
TRBV27	TRBD1	-	TRBJ1-2	TGTGCCAGCAGTAGAGATCGGACGGACAGGGTACTTGGCTACACCTTC	CASSRDRTDRVLGYTF
TRBV15	-	-	TRBJ2-2	TGTGCCACCAGCGGAATAGACAGAACCGGGGAGCTGTTTTTT	CATSGIDRTGELFF
TRBV3-1/TRBV3-2	TRBD1	-	TRBJ1-2	TGTGCCAGCAGCCGAAAGGGGGCGAACTATGGCTACACCTTC	CASSRKGANYGYTF
TRBV18	-	once	TRBJ2-7	TGTGCCAGCTCACCTCCCGAAACTTCCCCCGAGCAGTACTTC	CASSPPETSPEQYF
TRBV14	TRBD2	-	TRBJ2-7	TGTGCCAGCAGCCATTCCCCAGGACTAGCGGGATCGAGCGAGCAGTACTTC	CASSHSPGLAGSSEQYF
TRBV6-2/TRBV6-3	TRBD2	few	TRBJ2-1	TGTGCCAGCAGTTACGGTTTAGGGGGACTAGCGACAGTTTCCTTCTACAATGAGCAGTTCTTC	CASSYGLGGLATVSFYNEQFF
TRBV30	-	-	TRBJ2-2	TGTGCCTGGACCTTCCCGGGTCTTTACACCGGGGAGCTGTTTTTT	CAWTFPGLYTGELFF
TRBV3-1/TRBV3-2	TRBD2	-	TRBJ2-7	TGTGCCAGCAGCCAAGGGGGGGGAGCCCGGGTGCAGTACTTC	CASSQGGGARVQYF
TRBV6-5	-	-	TRBJ2-7	TGTGCCAGCAGTTACTCGGGAAGGGGTTATGTCTACGAGCAGTACTTC	CASSYSGRGYVYEQYF
TRBV27	-	-	TRBJ1-6	TGTGCCAGCAGTTTATATCCAGGGTCTAATAATTCACCCCTCCACTTT	CASSLYPGSNNSPLHF
TRBV9	-	-	TRBJ1-4	TGTGCCAGCAGCGTCTCAATGGGCAGGGTCAATGAAAAACTGTTTTTT	CASSVSMGRVNEKLFF
TRBV11-2	-	-	TRBJ2-7	TGTGCCAGCAGCTTCGGTCAGGGCATGTACTTC	CASSFGQGMYF
TRBV5-5	TRBD2	-	TRBJ2-3	TGTGCCAGCAGCATACCGGGACTAGCGGGAGTGTCAGATACGCAGTATTTT	CASSIPGLAGVSDTQYF
TRBV18	TRBD2	-	TRBJ2-3	TGTGCCAGCTCACCCGGCGGGAGGGCCAGGGATACGCAGTATTTT	CASSPGGRARDTQYF
TRBV3-1/TRBV3-2	-	-	TRBJ2-3	TGTGCCAGCAGCTCTAGAGGAGGGCCTGGAGCAGATACGCAGTATTTT	CASSSRGGPGADTQYF
TRBV11-2	-	-	TRBJ2-7	TGTGCCAGCAGCTTAGATCGCAGGGCCGGTTCGTACGAGCAGTACTTC	CASSLDRRAGSYEQYF
TRBV7-6	TRBD1	-	TRBJ2-7	TGTGCCAGCAGCTTAATACAGGGGGAGTACGAGCAGTACTTC	CASSLIQGEYEQYF
TRBV27	TRBD1	-	TRBJ1-2	TGTGCCAGCAGGTGGACAGGGGGAGGAGGTGGCTACACCTTC	CASRWTGGGGGYTF
TRBV28	TRBD1	-	TRBJ2-7	TGTGCCAGCAGTATCCCGGGACAGGGTTACGAGCAGTACTTC	CASSIPGQGYEQYF
TRBV28	TRBD2	-	TRBJ2-7	TGTGCCAGCAGTTTATATCGGACTAGCGGTCGCTCCTACGAGCAGTACTTC	CASSLYRTSGRSYEQYF
TRBV5-8	TRBD2	few	TRBJ2-6	TGTGCCAGCATTTGGAGGGGAGGGTCCGGGGCCAACGTCCTGACTTTC	CASIWRGGSGANVLTF
TRBV5-1	TRBD1	-	TRBJ2-7	TGCGCCAGCAGTCGAGACAGGGTCGGGGAGCAGTACTTC	CASSRDRVGEQYF
TRBV7-2	-	-	TRBJ1-1	TGTGCCAGCAGCTTAATCGGTGGCACTGAAGCTTTCTTT	CASSLIGGTEAFF
TRBV18	TRBD1	once	TRBJ2-7	TGTGCCAGCTCACCAAACAGGGGGCGAACAAACGAGCAGTACTTC	CASSPNRGRTNEQYF
TRBV25-1	-	-	TRBJ1-1	TGTGCCACCTCGGACAGCTTGAACACTGAAGCTTTCTTT	CATSDSLNTEAFF
TRBV30	-	-	TRBJ2-7	TGTGCCGGGGGGCGGGGCTCCTACGAGCAGTACTTC	CAGGRGSYEQYF
TRBV30	TRBD1	-	TRBJ2-7	TGTGCCTGGAGTGCCGGGACAGGGACCTACGAGCAGTACTTC	CAWSAGTGTYEQYF
TRBV30	TRBD1	-	TRBJ2-5	TGTGCCTGGAGCGCTTTTCCGGGACAGGGAGGGGAGACCCAGTACTTC	CAWSAFPGQGGETQYF
TRBV28	-	-	TRBJ2-3	TGTGCCAGCAGTTTACCTCGCGGCCTAAGCACAGATACGCAGTATTTT	CASSLPRGLSTDTQYF
TRBV9	-	-	TRBJ1-2	TGTGCCAGCAGCGTAGCCTACTTCAACTACACCTTC	CASSVAYFNYTF
TRBV5-1	TRBD2	once	TRBJ2-7	TGCGCCAGCAGCTCCGGACTAGCGGGACTTTACGAGCAGTACTTC	CASSSGLAGLYEQYF
TRBV5-1	-	-	TRBJ2-3	TGCGCCAGCAGCCGGAGTGGCACAGATACGCAGTATTTT	CASSRSGTDTQYF
TRBV5-1	-	-	TRBJ1-4	TGCGCCAGCAGCTTCAGGGGCGAAGCTACTAATGAAAAACTGTTTTTT	CASSFRGEATNEKLFF
TRBV20-1	-	-	TRBJ1-1	TGCAGTGCTAGTACAGGGTGGAACACTGAAGCTTTCTTT	CSASTGWNTEAFF
TRBV28	TRBD1	-	TRBJ1-4	TGTGCCAGCAGCTCTCTTGGGACAGGGTATGAAAAACTGTTTTTT	CASSSLGTGYEKLFF
TRBV2	TRBD2	-	TRBJ2-7	TGTGCCAGCGGACTTAGCGGGAGAGCCTACGAGCAGTACTTC	CASGLSGRAYEQYF
TRBV4-1	TRBD2	-	TRBJ2-5	TGCGCCAGCAGCCCCGTACTAGCGGGAGGCCCCCGGGAGCAGTACTTC	CASSPVLAGGPREQYF
TRBV25-1	TRBD1	-	TRBJ2-5	TGTGCCAGCAGAGGACAGGGGCAGGAGACCCAGTACTTC	CASRGQGQETQYF